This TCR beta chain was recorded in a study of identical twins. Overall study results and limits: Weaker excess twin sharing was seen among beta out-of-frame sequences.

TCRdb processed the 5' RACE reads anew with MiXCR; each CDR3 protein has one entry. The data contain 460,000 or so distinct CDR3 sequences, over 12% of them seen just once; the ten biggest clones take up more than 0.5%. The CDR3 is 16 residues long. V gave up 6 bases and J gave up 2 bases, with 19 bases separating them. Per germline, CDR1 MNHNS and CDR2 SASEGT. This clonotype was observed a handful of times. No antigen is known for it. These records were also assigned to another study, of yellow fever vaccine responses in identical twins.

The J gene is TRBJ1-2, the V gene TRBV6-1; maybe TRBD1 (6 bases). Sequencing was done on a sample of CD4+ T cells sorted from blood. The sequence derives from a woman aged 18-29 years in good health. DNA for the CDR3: TGTGCCAGCAGGGTTGGGCCTCAGGGGAACAACTATGGCTACACCTTC. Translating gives CASRVGPQGNNYGYTF.